These T cell receptor beta chains were read from a single sample in a study of cytomegalovirus exposure and HLA in healthy donors. Sequencing used immunoSEQ multiplex PCR; TCRdb keeps in-frame clones, though not all of them. The sample holds 100,000 to 150,000 clones, 60% to 85% seen once. Sequencing was done on a sample of PBMCs. All receptors derive from a human donor in good health. The CDR3 runs from the conserved cysteine through the conserved F or W.

V gene,J gene,CDR3 protein
TRBV11-3,TRBJ2-1,CASSLGAAGGRNEQFF
TRBV4-1,TRBJ2-5,CASSLTGGGLRETQYF
TRBV19,TRBJ1-3,CASRPGSGEFGNTIYF
TRBV5-4,TRBJ2-3,CASSLAGRSTDTQYF
TRBV4-3,TRBJ2-7,CASSQVPGYYEQYF
TRBV5-1,TRBJ2-7,CASSLGLARTEQYF
TRBV5-4,TRBJ1-6,CASTAGGPGSYNSPLHF
TRBV9,TRBJ1-6,CASSASSSYNSPLHF
TRBV7-9,TRBJ1-1,CASSWAGVLAEAFF
TRBV18,TRBJ2-7,CASSPPSGIYEQYF
TRBV11-2,TRBJ2-2,CASSLVAWSGTGELFF
TRBV28,TRBJ2-7,CASRWAVSSYEQYF
TRBV28,TRBJ1-2,CASSFARGDYGYTF
TRBV19,TRBJ1-1,CASSTHLQGATEAFF
TRBV27,TRBJ2-2,CASSFGTGNTGELFF
TRBV18,TRBJ1-5,CASSPAVDQPQHF
TRBV14,TRBJ1-2,CASSQIHSGYTF
TRBV6-6,TRBJ1-6,CASRWETGTNSPLHF
TRBV5-6,TRBJ1-2,CASSFRQGAACGYTF
TRBV5-4,TRBJ1-2,CASSQVPGLYGYTF
TRBV7-2,TRBJ1-5,CASSLVVGGNQPQHF
TRBV9,TRBJ1-3,CASSAVQGATGNTIYF
TRBV7-9,TRBJ1-1,CASSHRTAEAFF
TRBV5-4,TRBJ2-7,CASSVGQVSSYEQYF
TRBV7-2,TRBJ1-1,CASSLVLGTGATEAFF
TRBV7-3,TRBJ2-3,CASSWGDPGLAGGISTDTQYF
TRBV9,TRBJ1-3,CASSEGTGAGAIYF
TRBV5-1,TRBJ2-3,CASSLETGTDTQYF
TRBV19,TRBJ1-1,CASSRPGGEAFF
TRBV6-5,TRBJ1-2,CASSEEAGVYGYTF
TRBV4-3,TRBJ1-1,CASSQDSGQGTEAFF
TRBV7-2,TRBJ1-1,CASSLAGQHTEAFF
TRBV6-6,TRBJ1-6,CASTHSPTSPLHF
TRBV7-9,TRBJ1-4,CASSYRQATNEKLFF
TRBV21-1,TRBJ2-7,CASSPLGRGLDEQYF
TRBV6-5,TRBJ2-1,CASSQTVGDEQFF